This passage covers 18 T cell receptor beta chains from one sample sequenced in a study of blood T cell repertoires in COVID-19. TCRdb's copy holds only in-frame clones and misses some; the assay was immunoSEQ multiplex PCR. The sample shows roughly 290,000 clones, 75% to 90% of them seen only once. The sequenced sample consisted of peripheral blood. The receptors were gathered from a woman aged 25 to 39 who had recovered from COVID-19.

This chain connects TRBV25-1 to TRBJ1-1; D is possibly TRBD1 (6 bases). The CDR3 spans 15 residues. V lost 3 bases and J 6 bases, leaving 17 bases between the germline ends. Looked up from germline, CDR1 is MGHDK and CDR2 is SYGVNS. The CDR3 coding sequence is TGTGCCAGCAGTGAGAGGGACACCGGATACGCTGAAGCTTTCTTT. Its translation: CASSERDTGYAEAFF.

This clone ranks as medium-sized. The V gene is TRBV28, the J gene TRBJ2-7, with 9 positions matching TRBD1. There are 16 residues in the CDR3. Per germline, CDR1 MDHEN and CDR2 SYDVKM. The J segment lost 3 bases and the V segment lost 3 bases, leaving 9 bases of the junction unmatched. The CDR3 loop reads CASSFPRGQGSYEQYF. The DNA of the CDR3 is TGTGCCAGCAGTTTCCCCCGGGGACAGGGAAGCTACGAGCAGTACTTC.

The gene calls are TRBV28 and TRBJ2-2; a possible D gene is TRBD1 (7 bases). CDR1 is MDHEN, CDR2 SYDVKM, per germline. V lost 6 bases and J lost 5, with 16 bases in between. The CDR3 is made up of 15 amino acids. CDR3 residues: CASRLADRATGELFF. The CDR3 region has the DNA TGTGCCAGCAGACTAGCCGACAGGGCGACCGGGGAGCTGTTTTTT.

The chain links TRBV28 to TRBJ2-1; TRBD1 matches 7 bases. Trimming took 5 bases from V and 0 from J; bases not matched to a gene: 7. From germline, CDR1 is MDHEN and CDR2 SYDVKM. The CDR3 runs to 16 residues. The CDR3 DNA reads TGTGCCAGCAGTACCAACAGGGGTAGCTCCTACAATGAGCAGTTCTTC. This encodes CASSTNRGSSYNEQFF.

This chain joins TRBV11-3 and TRBJ2-2, with D tentatively TRBD2 (5 bases). The CDR3 totals 15 residues. V was cut by 4 bases and J by 8 bases, with 17 bases left in between. Germline-derived CDR1 and CDR2 are SGHNT and YENEEA. As DNA, the CDR3 is TGTGCCAGCAGCTCCTCCGGGAAGAATGGGGGGGAGCTGTTTTTT. This encodes CASSSSGKNGGELFF.

The chain recombines TRBV19 with TRBJ2-1; 12 bases fit TRBD2. The V segment lost 9 bases and the J segment 6 bases; nucleotides outside the gene matches: 9. This CDR3 is built from 15 residues. CDR1 and CDR2 from the germline V gene are LNHDA and SQIVND (reference sequence). For the CDR3, the DNA is TGTGCCAGCCTTTTGACTAGCGGGGGTGTCAATGAGCAGTTCTTC. Its protein is CASLLTSGGVNEQFF. Together with reference TRBV19 and TRBJ2-1, the CDR3 gives the full variable domain: DGGITQSPKYLFRKEGQNVTLSCEQNLNHDAMYWYRQDPGQGLRLIYYSQIVNDFQKGDIAEGYSVSREKKESFPLTVTSAQKNPTAFYLCASLLTSGGVNEQFFGPGTRLTVL.

The rearrangement joins TRBV10-2 to TRBJ2-7, with 9 bases fitting TRBD1. CDR3 length equals 13 residues. V shed 5 bases, J shed 7 bases, and the junction held 6 bases outside the gene matches. Germline CDR1 is WSHSY and CDR2 is SAAADI. CDR3 nucleotide sequence: TGCGCCAGCAGTCAGGACAGGGGTGTGGAGCAGTACTTC. Protein product: CASSQDRGVEQYF.

The chain employs TRBV5-5 and TRBJ2-7; TRBD2 matches 7 bases. The CDR3 is made up of 13 amino acids. Germline-derived CDR1 and CDR2 are SGHKS and YYEKEE (reference sequence). With 3 bases clipped from V and 3 bases from J, the junction kept 3 bases outside the gene matches. The CDR3 sequence: CASSSGLFYEQYF. In DNA form, the CDR3 reads TGTGCCAGCAGCTCGGGACTATTCTACGAGCAGTACTTC.

The V and J genes are TRBV5-1 and TRBJ2-7, with D tentatively TRBD2 (6 bases). CDR3 length: 14 amino acids. The V end was cut by 4 bases, the J end by 2 bases, with 13 bases between. Germline V gene data show CDR1 as SGHRS and CDR2 as YFSETQ. CDR3 sequence reads: CASSPRDFPYEQYF. Written as DNA, the CDR3 is TGCGCCAGCAGCCCCCGGGACTTCCCCTACGAGCAGTACTTC.

This clone came up a few times. This chain uses TRBV11-2 with TRBJ2-7, with D possibly TRBD2 on 5 matching bases. The V end lost 4 bases, the J end lost 2 bases, and 9 bases lay between the germline ends. The V gene's germline CDR1 is SGHAT and CDR2 FQNNGV. The CDR3 has 13 residues. The CDR3 bases are TGTGCCAGCAGCTCAGGACTGACCTACGAGCAGTACTTC. This translates into CASSSGLTYEQYF.

This chain uses TRBV7-3 with TRBJ2-1; 7 positions match TRBD2. Germline assignment: CDR1 SGHTA and CDR2 FQGTGA. The trim removed 5 bases at V and 9 bases at J, leaving 7 bases unmatched. The CDR3 loop spans 13 amino acids. The CDR3 is CASSEGTTIEQFF. For the CDR3, the DNA is TGTGCCAGCAGCGAAGGGACTACTATTGAGCAGTTCTTC.

This clone was seen once. The DNA for the CDR3 is TGTGCCAGCAGGGCCGACAGGGGGACTAATGAAAAACTGTTTTTT. Residues: CASRADRGTNEKLFF. The chain has TRBV2 and TRBJ1-4; 9 positions match TRBD1. J was trimmed by 2 bases and V by 6 bases; bases with no gene match: 4. The germline gives CDR1 SNHLY, CDR2 FYNNEI. The CDR3 sequence is 15 residues long.

CDR3 DNA: TGTGCCAGCAGCTTGGGCCGGACAGGAACGTTGGGCTACACCTTC. Translation: CASSLGRTGTLGYTF. The rearrangement links TRBV5-6 to TRBJ1-2; the match to TRBD1 covers 7 bases. Trimming took 0 bases from V and 8 from J; bases not matched to a gene: 10. The CDR3 covers 15 residues. Germline V lookup: CDR1 SGHDT, CDR2 YYEEEE. Full variable domain (rest looked up from reference TRBV5-6 and TRBJ1-2): DAGVTQSPTHLIKTRGQQVTLRCSPKSGHDTVSWYQQALGQGPQFIFQYYEEEERQRGNFPDRFSGHQFPNYSSELNVNALLLGDSALYLCASSLGRTGTLGYTFGSGTRLTVV.

The CDR3 nucleotides are TGTGCCAGCAGCCAAGTACGGGGGGCTTGGGACATTCAGTACTTC. It translates to CASSQVRGAWDIQYF. The chain links TRBV3-1 (or the pseudogene TRBV3-2) to TRBJ2-4, with a weak D call TRBD2 (7 bases). V was clipped by 1 base and J by 8 bases, with 15 bases between them. Germline lookup yields CDR1 LGHDT and CDR2 YNNKEL (reference sequence). This CDR3 contains 15 residues.

The chain carries TRBV11-2 and TRBJ2-7; no firm D call. V lost 4 bases and J lost 9, with 13 bases in between. Germline loops: CDR1 SGHAT, CDR2 FQNNGV. This CDR3 is 12 amino acids long. CDR3 nucleotides: TGTGCCAGCAGCTCACCAGATCCCCGGCAGTACTTC. This translates into CASSSPDPRQYF.

A few counts support this clone. This chain links TRBV30 with TRBJ1-6, with 8 bases identical to TRBD1. The CDR3 is made up of 15 amino acids. The junction had 13 bases not matched to a gene; V was cut back by 5 bases and J by 10 bases. Looked up from germline, CDR1 is GTSNPN and CDR2 is SVGIG (reference sequence). This CDR3 reads CAWANRDRRTSPLHF. DNA of the CDR3: TGTGCCTGGGCAAACCGGGACAGGCGGACCTCACCCCTCCACTTT. The whole variable domain, filled in from reference TRBV30 and TRBJ1-6, reads SQTIHQWPATLVQPVGSPLSLECTVEGTSNPNLYWYRQAAGRGLQLLFYSVGIGQISSEVPQNLSASRPQDRQFILSSKKLLLSDSGFYLCAWANRDRRTSPLHFGNGTRLTVT.

The chain employs TRBV7-2 and TRBJ2-7, with 7 bases lining up with TRBD1. CDR1 and CDR2 from the germline V gene are SGHTA and FQGNSA. CDR3 length equals 14 residues. Trimming removed 3 bases from V and 5 bases from J; junction bases left unmatched: 7. This chain's CDR3 is CASSFGQVSHEQYF. Written as DNA, the CDR3 is TGTGCCAGCAGCTTCGGACAGGTCTCGCACGAGCAGTACTTC.

The rearrangement uses TRBV28 and TRBJ2-7; D unresolved. Trimming left V 2 bases short and J 2 bases short, with 10 bases between. The CDR3 runs to 14 residues. Germline CDR1 and CDR2: MDHEN and SYDVKM. In nucleotides, the CDR3 is TGTGCCAGCAGTTTAATGTGGCAGACCTACGAGCAGTACTTC. Translating gives CASSLMWQTYEQYF.